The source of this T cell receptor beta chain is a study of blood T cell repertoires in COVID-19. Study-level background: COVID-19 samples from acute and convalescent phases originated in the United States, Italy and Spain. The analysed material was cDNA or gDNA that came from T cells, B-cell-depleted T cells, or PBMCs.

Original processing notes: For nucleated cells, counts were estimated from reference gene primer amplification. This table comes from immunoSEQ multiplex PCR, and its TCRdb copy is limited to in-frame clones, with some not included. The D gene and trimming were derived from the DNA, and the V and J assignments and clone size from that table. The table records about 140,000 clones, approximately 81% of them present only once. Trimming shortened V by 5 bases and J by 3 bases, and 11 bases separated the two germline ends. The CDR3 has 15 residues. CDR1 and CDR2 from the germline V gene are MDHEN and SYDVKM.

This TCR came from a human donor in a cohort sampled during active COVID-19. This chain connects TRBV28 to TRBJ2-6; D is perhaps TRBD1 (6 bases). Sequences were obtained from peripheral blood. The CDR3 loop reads CASSLQGFGANVLTF. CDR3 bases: TGTGCCAGCAGTCTTCAGGGGTTTGGGGCCAACGTCCTGACTTTC.